Presented here are 13 T cell receptor beta chains from one specimen sequenced in a study of T cells after yellow fever vaccination. From the 5' RACE reads, TCRdb called clonotypes with MiXCR, one entry per CDR3 protein. The data contain 60,000 to 95,000 distinct CDR3 sequences, roughly 7% of them singletons. Sample: CD8+ T cells sorted from PBMCs, taken more than 8 days after the first yellow fever vaccination. The receptors derive from a man younger than 35 who received the YFV17D yellow fever vaccine.

This clonotype was observed at least ten times. This rearrangement joins TRBV21-1 to TRBJ2-3; TRBD1 is the table's D call, not checked against the DNA. TRBV21-1 is labeled a pseudogene. This CDR3 has 13 residues. The CDR3: CASRARLTDTQYF. The CDR3 bases are TGTGCCAGCCGGGCCAGGTTGACAGATACGCAGTATTTT.

This clonotype showed up just a few times. The chain links TRBV6-5 to TRBJ1-2; no definite D call. Looked up from germline, CDR1 is MNHEY and CDR2 is SVGAGI. There are 13 residues in the CDR3. Trimming pared 2 bases from V and 4 bases from J, leaving 8 bases between. The DNA for the CDR3 is TGTGCCAGCAGTTACGGGGTCGGCTATGGCTACACCTTC. This codes for CASSYGVGYGYTF.

The V gene is TRBV5-1, the J gene TRBJ2-1; TRBD1 is a possible D gene (6 bases). V lost 4 bases to trimming and J lost 3 bases, with 14 bases between them. This CDR3 comprises 15 residues. Germline CDR1 SGHRS, CDR2 YFSETQ. The CDR3 nucleotides read TGCGCCAGCAGCACAGGGTCCTCCTTCTACAATGAGCAGTTCTTC. This gives the protein CASSTGSSFYNEQFF.

The table lists this clonotype with a few counts. The rearrangement joins TRBV2 to TRBJ2-5; a weak D match, TRBD1 (6 bases). With 10 bases removed from V and 4 bases from J, the gap between germline ends came to 19 bases. The germline gives CDR1 SNHLY, CDR2 FYNNEI. This CDR3 contains 14 residues. CDR3 sequence: CATRQAPVLETQYF. DNA for the CDR3: TGTGCCACAAGACAGGCCCCGGTGTTAGAGACCCAGTACTTC.

This clonotype was recorded many times. The genes are TRBV12-3 or TRBV12-4 and TRBJ2-6; the match to TRBD1 covers 10 bases. The V segment lost 5 bases and the J segment 2 bases; nucleotides outside the gene matches: 3. This CDR3 comprises 16 residues. The CDR3 here is CASSGGQGTGANVLTF. DNA for the CDR3: TGTGCCAGCAGTGGGGGACAGGGGACTGGGGCCAACGTCCTGACTTTC.

The V and J genes are TRBV9 and TRBJ1-6, with a possible D match to TRBD1 (6 bases). V lost 0 bases, J lost 5 bases, and 9 bases lay in between. The CDR3 consists of 15 residues. The V gene's germline CDR1 is SGDLS and CDR2 YYNGEE. CDR3 residues: CASSVEGVDNSPLHF. For the CDR3, the DNA is TGTGCCAGCAGCGTAGAGGGGGTAGATAATTCACCCCTCCACTTT.

This clonotype turned up a few times. The genes are TRBV20-1 and TRBJ1-2, with D maybe TRBD1 (6 bases). The CDR3 consists of 16 residues. CDR1 is DFQATT, CDR2 SNEGSKA, per germline (reference sequence). V shed 1 base and J shed 3 bases, with 18 bases lying between them. The CDR3 sequence is CSARVSGAGAHYGYTF. The CDR3 nucleotides are TGCAGTGCTAGAGTCTCGGGGGCGGGGGCTCACTATGGCTACACCTTC.

This clonotype has more than one count but fewer than ten. The genes are TRBV27 and TRBJ2-1; perhaps TRBD2 as D (8 bases). V lost 5 bases and J 6 bases, leaving 20 bases between the germline ends. Germline CDR1 MNHEY, CDR2 SMNVEV (reference sequence). This CDR3 spans 16 amino acids. The CDR3 protein is CASSPRGGRDSNEQFF. The CDR3 DNA reads TGTGCCAGCAGTCCACGGGGGGGGCGGGACAGCAATGAGCAGTTCTTC.

This clonotype was seen more than once but under ten times. The chain carries TRBV19 and TRBJ2-1, with TRBD1 matching 10 bases. Germline CDR1 LNHDA, CDR2 SQIVND (reference sequence). V gave up 4 bases and J gave up 8 bases; unmatched junction bases: 5. The CDR3 length is 14 residues. CDR3 protein: CASSNRDRGYEQFF. CDR3 sequence (DNA): TGTGCCAGTAGTAATCGGGACAGGGGATATGAGCAGTTCTTC.

This clonotype was seen at least ten times. This chain joins TRBV5-1 and TRBJ1-5; TRBD1 matches 8 bases. The V gene end was trimmed by 3 bases and the J gene end by 5 bases; junction bases not matched to a gene: 1. In germline, CDR1 is SGHRS, CDR2 YFSETQ. CDR3 length equals 13 residues. In nucleotides, the CDR3 is TGCGCCAGCAGCTCGACAGGGGATCAGCCCCAGCATTTT. Translating gives CASSSTGDQPQHF.

Many counts were recorded for this clonotype. This chain's CDR3 is CASSPRHYNEQFF. CDR3 coding DNA: TGTGCCAGCTCACCACGGCATTACAATGAGCAGTTCTTC. J is TRBJ2-1 and V is TRBV18; D remains ambiguous. This CDR3 is built from 13 residues. Germline loops: CDR1 KGHSH, CDR2 LQKENI. The V end lost 1 base, the J end lost 4 bases, and 5 bases lay between the germline ends.

This clonotype was detected many times. The chain carries TRBV5-4 and TRBJ1-1; D is perhaps TRBD1 (6 bases). V lost 2 bases, J lost 5 bases, and 13 bases lay in between. Germline CDR1 and CDR2: SGHNT and YYREEE (reference sequence). The CDR3 spans 14 residues. The chain's CDR3 is CASSFGGAETEAFF. CDR3 DNA: TGTGCCAGCAGCTTCGGGGGGGCAGAAACTGAAGCTTTCTTT.

This clonotype has a handful of counts. The chain recombines TRBV7-8 with TRBJ2-6; the D is unclear. Germline V gene lookup returns CDR1 SGHVS and CDR2 FQNEAQ. Between the trimmed V and J ends, which lost 5 bases and 2 bases, there was a span of 10 bases. The CDR3 loop spans 15 amino acids. Here the CDR3 reads CASSLLYTGANVLTF. CDR3 bases: TGTGCCAGCAGCCTACTCTACACTGGGGCCAACGTCCTGACTTTC.